These T cell receptor beta chains were read from a single sample in a study of blood T cell repertoires in COVID-19. Profiling relied on immunoSEQ multiplex PCR, and the TCRdb table lists in-frame clones only, not all of them. The sample has 200,000 to 250,000 clones, around nine tenths seen once. The specimen sequenced was peripheral blood. These receptors were taken from a woman between 18 and 29 years old who had recovered from COVID-19. Each CDR3 is given with its conserved first and last residue. The order of the fields is J gene, V gene, clone size, D gene, CDR3 protein, CDR3 DNA. A D gene is named only where the DNA matches it firmly. Clone size is not always given. Where it is, it says once, few, many or a class for expanded clones.

j_gene: TRBJ2-2; v_gene: TRBV30; abundance: .; d_gene: .; CDR3aa: CAWSMRAGGELFF; CDR3nt: TGTGCCTGGAGTATGAGGGCCGGCGGGGAGCTGTTTTTT
j_gene: TRBJ2-3; v_gene: TRBV5-6; abundance: once; d_gene: TRBD2; CDR3aa: CASSLAPTSPYTDTQYF; CDR3nt: TGTGCCAGCAGCTTGGCTCCGACTAGCCCATACACAGATACGCAGTATTTT
j_gene: TRBJ1-1; v_gene: TRBV14; abundance: .; d_gene: TRBD1; CDR3aa: CASSQLQGIETEAFF; CDR3nt: TGTGCCAGCAGCCAACTACAGGGGATTGAGACTGAAGCTTTCTTT
j_gene: TRBJ2-7; v_gene: TRBV5-1; abundance: .; d_gene: TRBD2; CDR3aa: CASSRLESTSGFTYEQYF; CDR3nt: TGCGCCAGCAGCCGACTAGAATCTACTAGCGGGTTTACCTACGAGCAGTACTTC
j_gene: TRBJ1-2; v_gene: TRBV19; abundance: .; d_gene: TRBD1; CDR3aa: CASSIFRGPDYGYTF; CDR3nt: TGTGCCAGTAGTATCTTCAGGGGGCCGGACTATGGCTACACCTTC
j_gene: TRBJ2-1; v_gene: TRBV19; abundance: .; d_gene: .; CDR3aa: CASSIGRSSYNEQFF; CDR3nt: TGTGCCAGTAGTATTGGTAGAAGCTCCTACAATGAGCAGTTCTTC
j_gene: TRBJ1-1; v_gene: TRBV19; abundance: .; d_gene: .; CDR3aa: CASSHLDWSTEAFF; CDR3nt: TGTGCCAGTAGTCATCTTGACTGGAGTACTGAAGCTTTCTTT
j_gene: TRBJ2-3; v_gene: TRBV11-3; abundance: .; d_gene: .; CDR3aa: CASSWSSTDTQYF; CDR3nt: TGTGCCAGCAGTTGGAGTAGCACAGATACGCAGTATTTT
j_gene: TRBJ2-1; v_gene: TRBV7-9; abundance: .; d_gene: TRBD2; CDR3aa: CASSLLTSGDTEQFF; CDR3nt: TGTGCCAGCAGCTTATTGACTAGCGGGGACACTGAGCAGTTCTTC
j_gene: TRBJ1-6; v_gene: TRBV27; abundance: .; d_gene: .; CDR3aa: CASSLGAGQDSPLHF; CDR3nt: TGTGCCAGCAGTTTAGGGGCCGGACAAGATTCACCCCTCCACTTT
j_gene: TRBJ2-7; v_gene: TRBV27; abundance: .; d_gene: TRBD2; CDR3aa: CASRTSGRYEQYF; CDR3nt: TGTGCCAGCAGGACTAGCGGTAGATACGAGCAGTACTTC
j_gene: TRBJ1-2; v_gene: TRBV11-2; abundance: .; d_gene: .; CDR3aa: CASSLEAHNYGYTF; CDR3nt: TGTGCCAGCAGCTTAGAGGCACATAACTATGGCTACACCTTC
j_gene: TRBJ1-5; v_gene: TRBV25-1; abundance: .; d_gene: .; CDR3aa: CASSEYNSNQPQHF; CDR3nt: TGTGCCAGCAGTGAATATAATAGCAATCAGCCCCAGCATTTT
j_gene: TRBJ2-7; v_gene: TRBV5-1; abundance: .; d_gene: .; CDR3aa: CASSERLNNLNEQYF; CDR3nt: TGCGCCAGCAGCGAACGACTCAACAACCTAAACGAGCAGTACTTC
j_gene: TRBJ1-2; v_gene: TRBV5-4; abundance: .; d_gene: TRBD1; CDR3aa: CASSSQGDYGYTF; CDR3nt: TGTGCCAGCAGCTCACAGGGGGACTATGGCTACACCTTC
j_gene: TRBJ1-1; v_gene: TRBV6-2/TRBV6-3; abundance: few; d_gene: .; CDR3aa: CASSRTTGRAFF; CDR3nt: TGTGCCAGCAGTCGAACCACAGGGAGAGCTTTCTTT
j_gene: TRBJ1-1; v_gene: TRBV7-9; abundance: .; d_gene: .; CDR3aa: CASSFSFMNTEAFF; CDR3nt: TGTGCCAGCAGCTTTAGTTTCATGAACACTGAAGCTTTCTTT
j_gene: TRBJ1-2; v_gene: TRBV11-2; abundance: .; d_gene: TRBD1; CDR3aa: CASTQGVGGYTF; CDR3nt: TGTGCCAGCACACAGGGGGTGGGTGGCTACACCTTC
j_gene: TRBJ1-1; v_gene: TRBV11-2; abundance: once; d_gene: .; CDR3aa: CASSRRRETEAFF; CDR3nt: TGTGCCAGCAGCCGTCGGAGGGAAACTGAAGCTTTCTTT
j_gene: TRBJ2-1; v_gene: TRBV30; abundance: .; d_gene: TRBD1; CDR3aa: CASGQGYNEQFF; CDR3nt: TGTGCCTCGGGACAGGGATACAATGAGCAGTTCTTC
j_gene: TRBJ1-1; v_gene: TRBV4-1; abundance: .; d_gene: TRBD1; CDR3aa: CASSQDGTATEAFF; CDR3nt: TGCGCCAGCAGCCAAGACGGGACAGCCACTGAAGCTTTCTTT
j_gene: TRBJ2-1; v_gene: TRBV5-6; abundance: .; d_gene: .; CDR3aa: CASSLTAVSYNEQFF; CDR3nt: TGTGCCAGCAGCTTAACAGCGGTCTCCTACAATGAGCAGTTCTTC
j_gene: TRBJ2-1; v_gene: TRBV5-1; abundance: .; d_gene: TRBD2; CDR3aa: CASSLGLAGRNEQFF; CDR3nt: TGCGCCAGCAGCTTGGGACTAGCGGGAAGAAATGAGCAGTTCTTC
j_gene: TRBJ2-3; v_gene: TRBV4-1; abundance: .; d_gene: TRBD1; CDR3aa: CASSQARTGSTDTQYF; CDR3nt: TGCGCCAGCAGCCAAGCTAGGACAGGGAGCACAGATACGCAGTATTTT
j_gene: TRBJ2-7; v_gene: TRBV3-1/TRBV3-2; abundance: .; d_gene: .; CDR3aa: CASSHQGYEQYF; CDR3nt: TGTGCCAGCAGCCATCAGGGCTACGAGCAGTACTTC
j_gene: TRBJ1-2; v_gene: TRBV19; abundance: .; d_gene: .; CDR3aa: CASSIGGPNYGYTF; CDR3nt: TGTGCCAGTAGTATTGGAGGGCCCAACTATGGCTACACCTTC
j_gene: TRBJ1-1; v_gene: TRBV10-2; abundance: .; d_gene: .; CDR3aa: CASSEGYRYTEAFF; CDR3nt: TGCGCCAGCAGTGAGGGTTACCGGTACACTGAAGCTTTCTTT
j_gene: TRBJ2-5; v_gene: TRBV19; abundance: .; d_gene: .; CDR3aa: CASSIANRQETQYF; CDR3nt: TGTGCCAGTAGTATAGCGAACAGACAAGAGACCCAGTACTTC
j_gene: TRBJ2-5; v_gene: TRBV4-3; abundance: .; d_gene: TRBD1; CDR3aa: CASSQDGTGSRETQYF; CDR3nt: TGCGCCAGCAGCCAAGATGGGACAGGGAGTCGGGAGACCCAGTACTTC
j_gene: TRBJ2-7; v_gene: TRBV19; abundance: .; d_gene: TRBD2; CDR3aa: CASSMPGLAAYEQYF; CDR3nt: TGTGCCAGTAGTATGCCCGGACTAGCGGCCTACGAGCAGTACTTC
j_gene: TRBJ1-5; v_gene: TRBV19; abundance: .; d_gene: TRBD1; CDR3aa: CASRGQNWGQPQHF; CDR3nt: TGTGCCAGTAGGGGACAGAATTGGGGACAGCCCCAGCATTTT
j_gene: TRBJ2-7; v_gene: TRBV15; abundance: .; d_gene: TRBD2; CDR3aa: CATSRDLASGGGEQYF; CDR3nt: TGCGCCACCAGCAGAGATCTGGCTAGCGGGGGGGGTGAGCAGTACTTC
j_gene: TRBJ1-2; v_gene: TRBV4-3; abundance: .; d_gene: .; CDR3aa: CASSPVGGSIGVDGYTF; CDR3nt: TGCGCCAGCAGCCCGGTGGGGGGTTCGATCGGCGTAGATGGCTACACCTTC
j_gene: TRBJ2-7; v_gene: TRBV15; abundance: .; d_gene: TRBD2; CDR3aa: CATTTGLAGNYEQYF; CDR3nt: TGTGCCACCACCACAGGGCTAGCGGGAAACTACGAGCAGTACTTC
j_gene: TRBJ2-7; v_gene: TRBV10-3; abundance: .; d_gene: TRBD1; CDR3aa: CALRTGGSGEQYF; CDR3nt: TGTGCCTTAAGGACAGGGGGGTCCGGCGAGCAGTACTTC
j_gene: TRBJ1-5; v_gene: TRBV4-3; abundance: .; d_gene: TRBD1; CDR3aa: CASSQDRKRDHGGNQPQHF; CDR3nt: TGCGCCAGCAGCCAGGACAGGAAACGGGACCACGGGGGCAATCAGCCCCAGCATTTT
j_gene: TRBJ2-2; v_gene: TRBV5-1; abundance: .; d_gene: TRBD1; CDR3aa: CASSEDRGNTGELFF; CDR3nt: TGCGCCAGCAGCGAGGACAGGGGAAACACCGGGGAGCTGTTTTTT
j_gene: TRBJ2-3; v_gene: TRBV2; abundance: .; d_gene: TRBD1; CDR3aa: CASSKNRDSYTDTQYF; CDR3nt: TGTGCCAGCAGTAAAAACCGGGACAGCTACACAGATACGCAGTATTTT
j_gene: TRBJ2-5; v_gene: TRBV18; abundance: .; d_gene: TRBD2; CDR3aa: CASSPRGGTLEETQYF; CDR3nt: TGTGCCAGCTCACCACGGGGGGGAACTCTAGAGGAGACCCAGTACTTC
j_gene: TRBJ1-2; v_gene: TRBV29-1; abundance: .; d_gene: .; CDR3aa: CSVENGVLQRDGYTF; CDR3nt: TGCAGCGTTGAGAATGGGGTCCTACAGCGGGATGGCTACACCTTC
j_gene: TRBJ2-1; v_gene: TRBV11-3; abundance: once; d_gene: .; CDR3aa: CASSSGAGPYNEQFF; CDR3nt: TGTGCCAGCAGCTCAGGGGCAGGGCCATACAATGAGCAGTTCTTC
j_gene: TRBJ2-3; v_gene: TRBV30; abundance: .; d_gene: TRBD2; CDR3aa: CAWSVIVGGPTDTQYF; CDR3nt: TGTGCCTGGAGTGTAATAGTGGGAGGGCCGACAGATACGCAGTATTTT
j_gene: TRBJ2-5; v_gene: TRBV9; abundance: once; d_gene: .; CDR3aa: CASSVGGQLIIQETQYF; CDR3nt: TGTGCCAGCAGCGTGGGCGGACAGCTAATAATTCAAGAGACCCAGTACTTC
j_gene: TRBJ1-4; v_gene: TRBV15; abundance: .; d_gene: .; CDR3aa: CATSRDKDRSEKLFF; CDR3nt: TGTGCCACCAGCAGAGATAAGGACAGAAGTGAAAAACTGTTTTTT
j_gene: TRBJ2-2; v_gene: TRBV12-3/TRBV12-4; abundance: .; d_gene: .; CDR3aa: CASSFRGSGELFF; CDR3nt: TGTGCCAGCAGTTTTCGGGGTTCCGGGGAGCTGTTTTTT